This entry lists 27 T cell receptor beta chains sequenced from one sample in a study of T cell responses to AZD1222 COVID-19 vaccine. Here immunoSEQ multiplex PCR was the method, and the copy in TCRdb shows in-frame clones only, minus some. The sample gives some 180,000 clones, almost 90% of which show up once; approximately 0.49% is in the top ten. The material was peripheral blood, obtained on day 0 of AZD1222 vaccination. Source of these receptors: an adult in good health.

The CDR3 region is CASSERISYNSPLHF. Written as DNA, the CDR3 is TGTGCCAGCAGTGAACGGATCTCCTATAATTCACCCCTCCACTTT. V gene TRBV6-1 combines with J gene TRBJ1-6; unclear D gene. Trimming stripped 2 bases from V and 0 bases from J, with 5 bases between. The CDR3 spans 15 residues. Germline V gene data show CDR1 as MNHNS and CDR2 as SASEGT.

This chain connects TRBV9 to TRBJ1-4, with 7 bases fitting TRBD1. Germline CDR1 SGDLS, CDR2 YYNGEE. V shed 3 bases, J shed 8 bases, and the junction held 10 bases outside the gene matches. The CDR3 consists of 15 residues. The CDR3 loop reads CASSGGLTGREKLFF. CDR3 in DNA: TGTGCCAGCAGCGGGGGCCTGACAGGGCGGGAAAAACTGTTTTTT.

The V and J genes are TRBV10-2 and TRBJ2-7, with D unresolved. This CDR3 contains 13 residues. The ends were cut back, 4 bases at V and 2 bases at J, with 9 bases in the middle. The germline CDR1 and CDR2 sequences are WSHSY and SAAADI. CDR3 amino acids: CASSGAEAYEQYF. As DNA, the CDR3 is TGCGCCAGCAGTGGGGCCGAAGCCTACGAGCAGTACTTC.

V is TRBV9 and J is TRBJ2-3; no reliable D call. Germline values: CDR1 SGDLS, CDR2 YYNGEE. V was trimmed by 1 base and J by 1 base, leaving 7 bases between them. The CDR3 length is 14 residues. DNA of the CDR3: TGTGCCAGCAGCGTATCCGAGGGCACAGATACGCAGTATTTT. Translating gives CASSVSEGTDTQYF.

The chain uses TRBV5-1 and TRBJ2-3, with 10 bases identical to TRBD2. The CDR3 is 18 amino acids. The junction had 10 bases not matched to a gene; V was cut back by 1 base and J by 2 bases. The germline V gene encodes CDR1 SGHRS and CDR2 YFSETQ. The CDR3 sequence: CASSLRASGGVTTDTQYF. Here the CDR3 DNA reads TGCGCCAGCAGCTTGAGGGCTAGCGGGGGAGTTACCACAGATACGCAGTATTTT.

This chain uses TRBV11-3 with TRBJ2-1, with TRBD2 matching 8 bases. The CDR3 runs to 16 residues. CDR1 is SGHNT, CDR2 YENEEA, per germline. With V trimmed by 4 bases and J by 5 bases, 10 bases remained unmatched. CDR3 residues: CASSSLGAGADNEQFF. For the CDR3, the DNA is TGTGCCAGCAGCTCCCTAGGAGCGGGGGCCGACAATGAGCAGTTCTTC.

The V and J genes are TRBV5-1 and TRBJ1-1; 7 bases are shared with TRBD1. The CDR3 has 17 amino acids. Germline values: CDR1 SGHRS, CDR2 YFSETQ. The V and J ends lost 1 base and 3 bases, in that order; junction bases with no gene match: 12. DNA of the CDR3: TGCGCCAGCAGCTTGACCCCACAGGGGCCGTTTGACACTGAAGCTTTCTTT. Translation gives CASSLTPQGPFDTEAFF.

J is TRBJ1-1 and V is TRBV7-3, with D perhaps matching TRBD1 (5 bases). This CDR3 is 13 amino acids long. Looked up from germline, CDR1 is SGHTA and CDR2 is FQGTGA. The V and J ends lost 6 bases and 2 bases respectively, with 10 bases between them. The CDR3 DNA sequence: TGTGCCAGCAGTTGGACACTAAACACTGAAGCTTTCTTT. Amino acids: CASSWTLNTEAFF. The whole variable domain, remainder taken from reference TRBV7-3 and TRBJ1-1, is GAGVSQTPSNKVTEKGKYVELRCDPISGHTALYWYRQSLGQGPEFLIYFQGTGAADDSGLPNDRFFAVRPEGSVSTLKIQRTERGDSAVYLCASSWTLNTEAFFGQGTRLTVV.

The rearrangement links TRBV6-4 to TRBJ2-1; 12 bases fit TRBD2. The germline gives CDR1 MRHNA, CDR2 SNTAGT. J lost 9 bases, V lost 4 bases, and 10 bases had no gene match. The length of the CDR3 is 16 residues. CDR3 amino acids: CASSVGTSGLGGEQFF. CDR3 sequence (DNA): TGTGCCAGCAGTGTCGGGACTAGCGGGCTCGGCGGTGAGCAGTTCTTC.

V usage is TRBV29-1 and J usage is TRBJ1-3; D remains ambiguous. V was shortened by 4 bases and J by 1 base, with 8 bases between the two germline ends. Germline V lookup: CDR1 SQVTM, CDR2 ANQGSEA. The CDR3 sequence is 13 residues long. CDR3 sequence reads: CSVVPGSGNTIYF. The CDR3 bases are TGCAGCGTTGTCCCGGGGTCTGGAAACACCATATATTTT.

The chain carries TRBV30 and TRBJ1-2, with 7 positions matching TRBD1. The V segment lost 2 bases and the J segment 6 bases; nucleotides outside the gene matches: 6. The CDR3 runs to 13 residues. Germline V gene data show CDR1 as GTSNPN and CDR2 as SVGIG (reference sequence). CDR3 sequence: CAWSPTGADGYTF. As DNA, the CDR3 is TGTGCCTGGAGTCCAACAGGGGCCGATGGCTACACCTTC.

The chain uses TRBV7-9 and TRBJ2-1; 7 nucleotides line up with TRBD2. CDR3 size: 15 residues. CDR1 is SEHNR, CDR2 FQNEAQ, per germline (reference sequence). The V segment lost 5 bases and the J segment 6 bases; nucleotides outside the gene matches: 10. The CDR3 nucleotides read TGTGCCAGCAGCCCCCCTGGGGGGGAGTTCAATGAGCAGTTCTTC. It yields the protein CASSPPGGEFNEQFF.

The chain employs TRBV6-1 and TRBJ1-5, with D possibly matching TRBD1 (6 bases). V lost 1 base and J lost 1, with 11 bases in between. Per germline, CDR1 MNHNS and CDR2 SASEGT. The CDR3 runs 16 residues. This CDR3 is CASSEDQGLSNQPQHF. CDR3 DNA: TGTGCCAGCAGTGAAGATCAGGGGCTGAGCAATCAGCCCCAGCATTTT.

This rearrangement joins TRBV4-1 to TRBJ2-1; 12 bases are a match to TRBD2. After removal of 4 bases from V and 4 bases from J, the junction contained 11 bases not matched to a gene. This CDR3 spans 18 amino acids. Germline values: CDR1 MGHRA, CDR2 YSYEKL. The CDR3 here is CASSPWEGTSGPYNEQFF. The CDR3 DNA follows: TGCGCCAGCAGCCCTTGGGAGGGGACTAGCGGGCCTTACAATGAGCAGTTCTTC.

The rearrangement uses TRBV19 and TRBJ1-1; 8 bases are shared with TRBD1. Germline assignment: CDR1 LNHDA and CDR2 SQIVND (reference sequence). The CDR3 length is 16 residues. After removal of 2 bases from V and 5 bases from J, the junction contained 10 bases not matched to a gene. The CDR3: CASSISSGGAITEAFF. The CDR3 DNA reads as TGTGCCAGTAGTATATCCTCAGGGGGCGCGATTACTGAAGCTTTCTTT.

This clone was seen a single time. This rearrangement joins TRBV10-1 to TRBJ2-7; D tentatively fits TRBD1 or TRBD2 (5 bases each). The V gene's germline CDR1 is WNHNN and CDR2 SYGVQD (reference sequence). There are 14 residues in the CDR3. Trimming took 0 bases from V and 3 from J, leaving 9 bases between them. The CDR3 bases are TGCGCCAGCAGTGAGTCCGGGGCCAACTACGAGCAGTACTTC. This gives the protein CASSESGANYEQYF.

The chain uses TRBV7-9 and TRBJ2-3; 9 bases map to TRBD2. The germline V gene has CDR1 SEHNR and CDR2 FQNEAQ (reference sequence). The CDR3 has 17 amino acids. J lost 1 base, V lost 7 bases, and 12 bases had no gene match. The CDR3 region is CASNQLGIAGGTDTQYF. In DNA form, the CDR3 reads TGTGCCAGCAACCAACTAGGGATAGCGGGGGGCACAGATACGCAGTATTTT.

The V and J genes are TRBV30 and TRBJ1-5; TRBD1 matches at 8 bases. The CDR3 is 13 amino acids. Trimming at V came to 5 bases and at J to 11 bases, leaving 11 bases not matched to a gene. Germline CDR1 GTSNPN, CDR2 SVGIG (reference sequence). The CDR3 is CAWANRGIRTQHF. In nucleotides, the CDR3 is TGTGCCTGGGCGAACAGGGGGATCAGGACCCAGCATTTT. The whole variable domain, remainder taken from reference TRBV30 and TRBJ1-5, is SQTIHQWPATLVQPVGSPLSLECTVEGTSNPNLYWYRQAAGRGLQLLFYSVGIGQISSEVPQNLSASRPQDRQFILSSKKLLLSDSGFYLCAWANRGIRTQHFGDGTRLSIL.

The chain employs TRBV19 and TRBJ2-3; 8 positions agree with TRBD1. V gave up 4 bases and J gave up 2 bases; unmatched junction bases: 2. Germline V CDR1 and CDR2: LNHDA, SQIVND (reference sequence). The CDR3 sequence is 14 residues long. Written as DNA, the CDR3 is TGTGCCAGTAGTAGGACAGGGCCCACAGATACGCAGTATTTT. This translates into CASSRTGPTDTQYF.

The rearrangement joins TRBV5-6 to TRBJ1-5, with TRBD1 matching 7 bases. The junction had 4 bases not matched to a gene; V was cut back by 4 bases and J by 0 bases. Germline loops: CDR1 SGHDT, CDR2 YYEEEE. The CDR3 spans 15 residues. CDR3 bases: TGTGCCAGCAGCCTGGACAGGACTAGCAATCAGCCCCAGCATTTT. As protein: CASSLDRTSNQPQHF.

This chain uses TRBV5-1 with TRBJ1-3; possible D gene TRBD1, 5 bases. The germline V and J ends were trimmed by 6 bases and 4 bases, with 11 bases remaining between them. From germline, CDR1 is SGHRS and CDR2 YFSETQ. The CDR3 loop spans 13 amino acids. The CDR3 loop reads CASNEGVGNTIYF. The CDR3 region has the DNA TGCGCCAGCAACGAAGGGGTCGGAAACACCATATATTTT.

A remark on this clone: This sample includes further DNA sequences coding for the same CDR3. The CDR3, as DNA: TGTGCCAGCAGCTTACGGTACGAGCAGTACTTC. It encodes CASSLRYEQYF. The rearrangement joins TRBV7-2 to TRBJ2-7; the D is unclear. V was cut by 2 bases and J by 4 bases, with 3 bases left in between. The CDR3 has 11 amino acids. Germline values: CDR1 SGHTA, CDR2 FQGNSA.

This chain joins TRBV29-1 and TRBJ1-3, with TRBD1 identical over 9 bases. The V segment lost 5 bases and the J segment 4 bases; nucleotides outside the gene matches: 9. The germline V gene encodes CDR1 SQVTM and CDR2 ANQGSEA. The CDR3 runs to 15 residues. CDR3 in amino acids: CSVTGTGSIGNTIYF. As DNA, the CDR3 is TGCAGCGTTACTGGGACAGGGTCGATCGGAAACACCATATATTTT.

This CDR3 is CASSFRGSKVGEQYF. CDR3 nucleotides: TGTGCCAGCAGTTTTAGGGGGAGTAAGGTTGGCGAGCAGTACTTC. The chain has TRBV28 and TRBJ2-7; D is perhaps TRBD1 (6 bases). Germline V gene sequence: CDR1 MDHEN, CDR2 SYDVKM. V was clipped by 3 bases and J by 6 bases, with 18 bases between them. CDR3 length: 15 amino acids.

The chain has TRBV2 and TRBJ2-1, with a tentative D call TRBD2 (6 bases). CDR3 length: 14 residues. From germline, CDR1 is SNHLY and CDR2 FYNNEI. The V and J ends lost 4 bases and 4 bases respectively, with 11 bases between them. CDR3 nucleotides: TGTGCCAGCAGTGTTAACGGGGGATACAATGAGCAGTTCTTC. Translated, it gives CASSVNGGYNEQFF.

The chain links TRBV19 to TRBJ1-5, with 11 positions matching TRBD1. This CDR3 region has 15 residues. The V and J ends lost 6 bases and 5 bases, in that order; junction bases with no gene match: 6. Germline values: CDR1 LNHDA, CDR2 SQIVND (reference sequence). CDR3 in DNA: TGTGCCAGTAGGATTGGGACAGGGGGAGATCAGCCCCAGCATTTT. It codes for CASRIGTGGDQPQHF.

V usage is TRBV3-1 (or the pseudogene TRBV3-2) and J usage is TRBJ2-7; 7 positions match TRBD2. CDR1 LGHDT and CDR2 YNNKEL come from the germline V gene (reference sequence). V gave up 1 base and J gave up 6 bases; unmatched junction bases: 6. The CDR3 has 14 residues. This CDR3 is CASSQVVASGEQYF. The DNA of the CDR3 is TGTGCCAGCAGCCAAGTAGTGGCTAGCGGCGAGCAGTACTTC.